The sequence of this T cell receptor (beta chain) was determined in a study of blood T cell repertoires in COVID-19. Study-wide background: Collection of acute and convalescent COVID-19 samples took place in the United States, Italy and Spain. In each case, the material was cDNA or gDNA derived from T cells, B-cell-depleted T cells, or PBMCs.

V shed 4 bases, J shed 1 base, and the junction held 0 bases outside the gene matches. The CDR3 totals 14 residues. Germline CDR1 is LNHDA and CDR2 is SQIVND (reference sequence). Per the original methods: Amplification of reference gene primers provided the estimated nucleated cell counts. TCRdb's copy holds only in-frame clones and misses some; the assay was immunoSEQ multiplex PCR. The V and J calls and clone size are taken from that table; D and trimming were inferred from the DNA. The repertoire consists of tens of thousands of clones, with about nine tenths occurring once and the leading ten covering 2% to 2.5%.

Material: peripheral blood. This TCR was sampled from a man aged 55 to 70 with acute or convalescent COVID-19. The chain uses TRBV19 and TRBJ1-5; 8 bases are a match to TRBD1. The CDR3 nucleotides are TGTGCCAGTAGTAGGACAGGGAGCAATCAGCCCCAGCATTTT. This codes for CASSRTGSNQPQHF.